The T cell receptor (beta chain) under discussion was sequenced for a study of human T cells and chemical hapten exposure. Time point indicated: healthy volunteer bleed at 6 weeks. Researchers extracted total RNA from unfractionated whole blood. Library preparation tagged each individual cDNA molecule with a unique molecular identifier. MiXCR was run by TCRdb on the RACE reads, yielding one entry per CDR3 protein. The sample lists fewer than 50,000 distinct CDR3 sequences, 3.7% occurring once. With V trimmed by 2 bases and J by 2 bases, 17 bases remained unmatched. This CDR3 is 19 amino acids long. Germline V CDR1 and CDR2: MNHNY, SVGAGI (reference sequence). This clonotype was seen at least ten times.

Specimen: whole blood. This clonotype was sampled from a human donor in good health. Some clones in this sample may be carry-over from other donors' samples. The gene calls are TRBV6-6 and TRBJ2-5, with 7 bases lining up with TRBD2. CDR3 nucleotide sequence: TGTGCCAGCAGTTACCTGGGGCGGACCAATACCGGGAGGCAAGAGACCCAGTACTTC. This codes for CASSYLGRTNTGRQETQYF.